This TCR beta chain was captured in a study of T cells after yellow fever vaccination. Trimming took off 4 bases at V and 5 bases at J, with 16 bases between the two ends. This CDR3 is built from 15 residues. Germline values: CDR1 LGHNT, CDR2 FRNRAP. TCRdb redid the calling of the 5' RACE reads with MiXCR, one entry per CDR3 protein. The sample holds roughly 300,000 distinct CDR3 sequences, around 7% seen once. Sample: PBMCs, taken approximately 47 days after the first yellow fever vaccination. The chain is built from TRBV12-5 and TRBJ2-3; D call uncertain. This sequence was found in a man aged 18 to 29 who received the YFV17D yellow fever vaccine. CDR3 in amino acids: CASGSAGSEGDTQYF. The CDR3 nucleotides read TGTGCTAGTGGTTCCGCCGGGTCCGAAGGAGATACGCAGTATTTT.